The next 21 T cell receptor beta chains were all read from a single sample in a study of cytomegalovirus exposure and HLA in healthy donors. The PCR had 60 Vbeta and 13 Jbeta primers. Repertoires were generated with immunoSEQ multiplex PCR, while TCRdb's copy carries only in-frame clones and drops some. The table lists 100,000 to 150,000 clones, about 84% of them singletons, with over 1% in the top ten. Sequencing used PBMCs. The receptors shown here come from a boy between 5 and 17 years old in good health and CMV-seronegative.

A remark on this clone: Other nucleotide sequences from this sample produce the same CDR3. J is TRBJ1-2 and V is TRBV27; D is uncertain. CDR1 and CDR2 (germline): MNHEY, SMNVEV (reference sequence). The CDR3 totals 13 residues. V dropped 3 bases and J dropped 2 bases, with 7 bases sitting between them. CDR3 nucleotide sequence: TGTGCCAGCAGTTTTCGTCTAAACTATGGCTACACCTTC. Its protein is CASSFRLNYGYTF.

V gene TRBV5-1 combines with J gene TRBJ2-3; 9 bases line up with TRBD1. Germline V gene sequence: CDR1 SGHRS, CDR2 YFSETQ. The CDR3 extends over 16 amino acids. Germline trimming cut 0 bases from V and 3 bases from J; bases unmatched to any gene: 5. Written as DNA, the CDR3 is TGCGCCAGCAGCTTGGGGGCACAGGGGGCTACAGATACGCAGTATTTT. This codes for CASSLGAQGATDTQYF.

This clone showed up just once. DNA of the CDR3: TGCGCCAGCAGCTCACCGGGACAGGCGGCAGATACGCAGTATTTT. Its translation is CASSSPGQAADTQYF. The rearrangement joins TRBV5-1 to TRBJ2-3, with TRBD1 matching 8 bases. Germline V gives CDR1 SGHRS, CDR2 YFSETQ. The CDR3 loop spans 15 amino acids. The V and J ends lost 3 bases and 4 bases, in that order; junction bases with no gene match: 7.

This sequence joins TRBV6-6 and TRBJ1-5; D is perhaps TRBD1 (6 bases). V gave up 2 bases and J gave up 7 bases, with 18 bases separating them. Looked up from germline, CDR1 is MNHNY and CDR2 is SVGAGI (reference sequence). The CDR3 totals 16 residues. CDR3: CASSYPGTPLEQPQHF. CDR3 nucleotide sequence: TGTGCCAGCAGTTACCCCGGGACACCTCTGGAGCAGCCCCAGCATTTT.

The CDR3 sequence: CASSAGTRSGRGGDTQYF. In nucleotides, the CDR3 is TGCGCCAGCAGCGCCGGAACCCGTAGCGGGAGGGGGGGAGATACGCAGTATTTT. V usage is TRBV5-1 and J usage is TRBJ2-3, with 11 bases identical to TRBD2. The CDR3 is 18 residues long. V lost 4 bases, J lost 5 bases, and 15 bases stayed unmatched. Germline CDR1 is SGHRS and CDR2 is YFSETQ.

This rearrangement joins TRBV6-5 to TRBJ1-5; TRBD1 agrees at 9 bases. V lost 6 bases, J lost 3 bases, and 3 bases stayed unmatched. Germline V gene sequence: CDR1 MNHEY, CDR2 SVGAGI. This CDR3 spans 14 amino acids. CDR3 residues: CASRTGGVNQPQHF. As DNA, the CDR3 is TGTGCCAGCAGAACAGGGGGCGTCAATCAGCCCCAGCATTTT.

The chain combines TRBV5-4 with TRBJ1-2; D is ambiguous. The CDR3 extends over 13 amino acids. The germline V gene encodes CDR1 SGHNT and CDR2 YYREEE (reference sequence). The ends were cut back, 0 bases at V and 8 bases at J, with 11 bases in the middle. This chain's CDR3 is CASSLAGSGGYTF. In DNA form, the CDR3 reads TGTGCCAGCAGCTTGGCGGGAAGTGGCGGCTACACCTTC.

The CDR3 DNA reads TGTGCCAGCTCACCTAACAGCAGTTATAGCAATCAGCCCCAGCATTTT. Protein sequence: CASSPNSSYSNQPQHF. The chain carries TRBV18 and TRBJ1-5; unclear D gene. V shed 3 bases and J shed 0 bases, with 12 bases lying between them. The CDR3 sequence is 16 residues long. Looked up from germline, CDR1 is KGHSH and CDR2 is LQKENI.

This chain uses TRBV27 with TRBJ2-3; TRBD2 matches 10 bases. The V and J ends lost 6 bases and 2 bases, in that order; junction bases with no gene match: 5. The CDR3 totals 15 residues. The V gene's germline CDR1 is MNHEY and CDR2 SMNVEV (reference sequence). The CDR3 spells CASSRTSGFTDTQYF. CDR3 DNA: TGTGCCAGCAGCCGGACTAGCGGTTTCACAGATACGCAGTATTTT.

The chain joins TRBV27 to TRBJ2-7, with 10 bases that match TRBD1. This CDR3 region has 14 residues. The V segment lost 2 bases and the J segment 4 bases; nucleotides outside the gene matches: 2. The germline gives CDR1 MNHEY, CDR2 SMNVEV (reference sequence). This chain's CDR3 is CASSLKDRGYEQYF. CDR3 nucleotide sequence: TGTGCCAGCAGTTTAAAGGACAGGGGGTACGAGCAGTACTTC.

The genes are TRBV5-1 and TRBJ1-1; D uncertain. CDR3 length: 13 amino acids. The ends were cut back, 0 bases at V and 7 bases at J, with 10 bases in the middle. Germline V gene data show CDR1 as SGHRS and CDR2 as YFSETQ. The CDR3 spells CASSLEGGFEAFF. The CDR3 coding sequence is TGCGCCAGCAGCTTGGAGGGAGGGTTTGAAGCTTTCTTT.

The chain joins TRBV30 to TRBJ2-7; D not certain. With 0 bases removed from V and 2 bases from J, the gap between germline ends came to 14 bases. Germline V gene lookup returns CDR1 GTSNPN and CDR2 SVGIG (reference sequence). The CDR3 spans 15 residues. CDR3 in DNA: TGTGCCTGGAGTGTTGCACGACTGCCCACCTACGAGCAGTACTTC. This translates into CAWSVARLPTYEQYF.

This clone was seen a handful of times. V is TRBV7-8 and J is TRBJ2-7, with TRBD1 matching 9 bases. The CDR3 covers 16 residues. Germline lookup yields CDR1 SGHVS and CDR2 FQNEAQ. V lost 4 bases to trimming and J lost 2 bases; unmatched junction nucleotides: 9. CDR3 coding DNA: TGTGCCAGCAGCTGGGGCCCGGGACAGGGAGCCTACGAGCAGTACTTC. Translation gives CASSWGPGQGAYEQYF.

V gene TRBV30 combines with J gene TRBJ1-2; 7 bases agree with TRBD1. Germline CDR1 and CDR2: GTSNPN and SVGIG (reference sequence). This CDR3 comprises 14 residues. V gave up 2 bases and J gave up 8 bases; unmatched junction bases: 11. This CDR3 is CAWSIIGTDRGYTF. Written as DNA, the CDR3 is TGTGCCTGGAGTATTATCGGGACAGATAGAGGCTACACCTTC.

The chain couples TRBV5-1 to TRBJ2-7; TRBD1 matches 9 bases. The CDR3 consists of 15 residues. Trimming cost V 5 bases and J 5 bases; bases outside gene matches: 11. Germline assignment: CDR1 SGHRS and CDR2 YFSETQ. CDR3 coding DNA: TGCGCCAGCAGTTGGGACGGGACAGGGAACAACGAGCAGTACTTC. Its translation is CASSWDGTGNNEQYF. Supplemented by reference TRBV5-1 and TRBJ2-7, the full variable domain reads KAGVTQTPRYLIKTRGQQVTLSCSPISGHRSVSWYQQTPGQGLQFLFEYFSETQRNKGNFPGRFSGRQFSNSRSEMNVSTLELGDSALYLCASSWDGTGNNEQYFGPGTRLTVT.

This clone has only a few counts. The rearrangement uses TRBV7-9 and TRBJ1-3; no clear D gene. There are 12 residues in the CDR3. V was cut by 1 base and J by 7 bases, with 5 bases left in between. Germline V CDR1 and CDR2: SEHNR, FQNEAQ (reference sequence). The CDR3 protein is CASSLVINTIYF. CDR3 coding DNA: TGTGCCAGCAGCTTAGTTATTAACACCATATATTTT.

This clone came up a few times. This sequence joins TRBV5-1 and TRBJ2-3; 8 bases are a match to TRBD1. Germline CDR1 is SGHRS and CDR2 is YFSETQ. The CDR3 is made up of 15 amino acids. Trimming cost V 4 bases and J 2 bases; bases outside gene matches: 6. Here the CDR3 DNA reads TGCGCCAGCAGCCGAATGACAGGGGACACAGATACGCAGTATTTT. It yields the protein CASSRMTGDTDTQYF.

V is TRBV4-3 and J is TRBJ2-2; tentative D call: TRBD2 (5 bases). Looked up from germline, CDR1 is LGHNA and CDR2 is YSLEER. V lost 0 bases to trimming and J lost 5 bases, with 13 bases between them. CDR3 length: 16 amino acids. As DNA, the CDR3 is TGCGCCAGCAGCCAAGACCGACTATGGGGAACCGGGGAGCTGTTTTTT. This translates into CASSQDRLWGTGELFF.

The J gene is TRBJ2-2, the V gene TRBV11-3; D is uncertain. V dropped 1 base and J dropped 0 bases, with 6 bases sitting between them. This CDR3 has 15 residues. Germline V gives CDR1 SGHNT, CDR2 YENEEA. The CDR3 nucleotides are TGTGCCAGCAGCTTAGGGCTCCCGAACACCGGGGAGCTGTTTTTT. This sequence encodes CASSLGLPNTGELFF.

The V call is TRBV11-3, the J call TRBJ2-1; TRBD2 agrees at 14 bases. The CDR3 extends over 16 amino acids. V lost 3 bases to trimming and J lost 3 bases; unmatched junction nucleotides: 1. Per germline, CDR1 SGHNT and CDR2 YENEEA. The CDR3 nucleotides read TGTGCCAGCAGCTTGGGACTAGCGGGGGACTACAATGAGCAGTTCTTC. This sequence encodes CASSLGLAGDYNEQFF.

The V gene is TRBV5-1, the J gene TRBJ1-3, with D possibly matching TRBD1 (5 bases). V lost 4 bases and J 2 bases, leaving 13 bases between the germline ends. This CDR3 is 15 amino acids long. Germline CDR1 and CDR2: SGHRS and YFSETQ. The CDR3 DNA follows: TGCGCCAGCAGCCCTGGAGCGGGACCTGGAAACACCATATATTTT. Its translation is CASSPGAGPGNTIYF.